These 5 T cell receptor beta chains were all obtained from the same sample, sequenced in a study of molecular identifiers for immune sequencing clone quantification. TCRdb processed the PCR reads anew with MiXCR; each CDR3 protein has one entry. Among some 97,000 distinct CDR3 sequences, 24% were seen once, and the ten largest hold 0.94%. Material for sequencing was naive CD8+ T cells from blood, with Jurkat cell RNA spiked in. Subset defined: FACS-sorted CD8+CD4-CCR7+CD45RA+ naive T cells. The receptors were sampled from a human donor in good health. Some libraries in this study had Jurkat cell RNA spiked in.

This clonotype was seen repeatedly, ten times or more. The gene calls are TRBV4-3 and TRBJ2-1; 8 nucleotides line up with TRBD2. Per germline, CDR1 LGHNA and CDR2 YSLEER. The J segment lost 8 bases and the V segment lost 0 bases, leaving 3 bases of the junction unmatched. The CDR3 spans 14 residues. Here the CDR3 reads CASSQDGTRYEQFF. As DNA, the CDR3 is TGCGCCAGCAGCCAAGACGGGACTAGGTATGAGCAGTTCTTC.

This clonotype occurred a few times. The chain has TRBV7-9 and TRBJ2-1; 9 nucleotides agree with TRBD2. V lost 5 bases and J lost 4; bases outside the gene matches: 6. Germline V gene data show CDR1 as SEHNR and CDR2 as FQNEAQ (reference sequence). The CDR3 covers 15 residues. The CDR3 is CASSQRLAEYNEQFF. The CDR3 coding sequence is TGTGCCAGCAGCCAGAGACTAGCGGAATACAATGAGCAGTTCTTC.

This clonotype was detected a few times. A read error may explain this, as a much larger clone is one base away. The gene calls are TRBV28 and TRBJ2-7, with a possible D match to TRBD1 (6 bases). The CDR3 totals 16 residues. Germline V gene sequence: CDR1 MDHEN, CDR2 SYDVKM. The CDR3 here is CASSSPGQNAPYEQHF. The CDR3 DNA reads as TGTGCCAGCAGTTCACCAGGACAGAATGCCCCCTACGAGCAGCACTTC. Looking up the rest from reference TRBV28 and TRBJ2-7 gives the full variable domain: DVKVTQSSRYLVKRTGEKVFLECVQDMDHENMFWYRQDPGLGLRLIYFSYDVKMKEKGDIPEGYSVSREKKERFSLILESASTNQTSMYLCASSSPGQNAPYEQHFGPGTRLTVT.

This chain joins TRBV2 and TRBJ2-3; 7 bases are shared with TRBD2. Germline V lookup: CDR1 SNHLY, CDR2 FYNNEI. The junction had 5 bases not matched to a gene; V was cut back by 1 base and J by 4 bases. The CDR3 has 15 amino acids. In DNA form, the CDR3 reads TGTGCCAGCAGTGAAGTTGGGGCGGGGGCAGATACGCAGTATTTT. Translation gives CASSEVGAGADTQYF.

This clonotype came up many times. This rearrangement joins TRBV30 to TRBJ2-2; D is unresolved. Trimming stripped 2 bases from V and 8 bases from J, with 6 bases between. Germline CDR1 and CDR2: GTSNPN and SVGIG (reference sequence). The CDR3 sequence is 11 residues long. As DNA, the CDR3 is TGTGCCTGGAGTTTTTTGGGGGAGCTGTTTTTT. Amino acid sequence: CAWSFLGELFF. The full variable domain, with the rest looked up from reference TRBV30 and TRBJ2-2, is SQTIHQWPATLVQPVGSPLSLECTVEGTSNPNLYWYRQAAGRGLQLLFYSVGIGQISSEVPQNLSASRPQDRQFILSSKKLLLSDSGFYLCAWSFLGELFFGEGSRLTVL.